Shown below are 4 T cell receptor beta chains from a single sample sequenced in a study of radiation and T cells in renal cell carcinoma. The repertoire was sequenced with immunoSEQ multiplex PCR; TCRdb's copy has only in-frame clones and lacks some. The sample lists about 78,000 clones, around 89% occurring once. Time point specified: blood 4 weeks post-SBRT, at nephrectomy. Described treatment: 15 Gy SBRT to primary tumor, nephrectomy 4 weeks later. The sample here was blood, taken from a patient whose treatment included radiotherapy and nephrectomy. Every receptor here comes from a woman in her seventies with renal cell carcinoma.

This rearrangement joins TRBV28 to TRBJ1-2, with 12 positions matching TRBD1. The CDR3 totals 16 residues. The germline V gene has CDR1 MDHEN and CDR2 SYDVKM. Trimming removed 2 bases from V and 4 bases from J; junction bases left unmatched: 5. The DNA of the CDR3 is TGTGCCAGCAGTTTAGGGACAGGGGGCGGGAGCTATGGCTACACCTTC. This encodes CASSLGTGGGSYGYTF.

J is TRBJ2-3 and V is TRBV6-5; tentative D call: TRBD1 (6 bases). The CDR3 length is 14 residues. Looked up from germline, CDR1 is MNHEY and CDR2 is SVGAGI. V was clipped by 0 bases and J by 7 bases, with 11 bases between them. CDR3 residues: CASSYSGAKNTQYF. DNA for the CDR3: TGTGCCAGCAGTTACTCGGGGGCGAAAAATACGCAGTATTTT.

This sequence joins TRBV7-9 and TRBJ2-2, with D perhaps TRBD1 (6 bases). V was trimmed by 1 base and J by 2 bases, leaving 8 bases between them. CDR1 is SEHNR and CDR2 is FQNEAQ in the germline V gene (reference sequence). The CDR3 consists of 15 residues. The CDR3 sequence: CASSLGGGNTGELFF. DNA of the CDR3: TGTGCCAGCAGCTTAGGAGGGGGTAACACCGGGGAGCTGTTTTTT.

This sequence joins TRBV4-2 and TRBJ2-3, with 8 positions matching TRBD2. Trimming at V came to 1 base and at J to 6 bases, leaving 6 bases not matched to a gene. Germline V gives CDR1 LGHNA, CDR2 YNFKEQ. The CDR3 contains 15 residues. CDR3 coding DNA: TGTGCCAGCAGCCAAGGATTATCTAGCGGGGATACGCAGTATTTT. Protein product: CASSQGLSSGDTQYF.